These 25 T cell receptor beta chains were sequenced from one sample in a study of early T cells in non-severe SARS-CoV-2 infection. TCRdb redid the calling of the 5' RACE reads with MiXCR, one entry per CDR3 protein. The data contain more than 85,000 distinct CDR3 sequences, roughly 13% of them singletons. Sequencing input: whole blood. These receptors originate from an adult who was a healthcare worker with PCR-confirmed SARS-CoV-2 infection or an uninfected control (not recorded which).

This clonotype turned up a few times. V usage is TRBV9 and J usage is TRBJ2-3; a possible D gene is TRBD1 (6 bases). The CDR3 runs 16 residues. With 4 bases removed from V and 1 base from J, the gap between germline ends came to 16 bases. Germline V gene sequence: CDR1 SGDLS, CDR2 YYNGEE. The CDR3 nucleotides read TGTGCCAGCAGCACTCAGGGGACGTCGGGCACAGATACGCAGTATTTT. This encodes CASSTQGTSGTDTQYF.

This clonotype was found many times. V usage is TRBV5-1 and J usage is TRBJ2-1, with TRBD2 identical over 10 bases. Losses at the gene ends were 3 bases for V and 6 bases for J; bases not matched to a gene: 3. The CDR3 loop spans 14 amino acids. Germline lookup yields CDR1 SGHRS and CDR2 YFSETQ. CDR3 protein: CASSSRLAGNEQFF. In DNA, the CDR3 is TGCGCCAGCAGCTCCAGACTAGCGGGCAATGAGCAGTTCTTC.

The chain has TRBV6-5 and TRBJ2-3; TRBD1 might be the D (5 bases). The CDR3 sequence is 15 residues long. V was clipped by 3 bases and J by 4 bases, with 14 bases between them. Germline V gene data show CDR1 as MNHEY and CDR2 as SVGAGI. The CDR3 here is CASSYQGAQPDTQYF. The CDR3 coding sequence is TGTGCCAGCAGTTATCAGGGTGCTCAGCCAGATACGCAGTATTTT.

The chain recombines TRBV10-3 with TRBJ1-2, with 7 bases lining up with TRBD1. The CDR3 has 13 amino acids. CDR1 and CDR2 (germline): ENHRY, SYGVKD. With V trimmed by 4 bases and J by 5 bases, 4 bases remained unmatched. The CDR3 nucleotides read TGTGCCATCAGTGGGGGACAGAGGTATGGCTACACCTTC. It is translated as CAISGGQRYGYTF.

For the CDR3, the DNA is TGTGCCAGCAGCGCTGCGGGAGTTGGGGAGACCCAGTACTTC. Its translation: CASSAAGVGETQYF. The chain has TRBV9 and TRBJ2-5, with 7 bases matching TRBD2. Germline CDR1 reads SGDLS; CDR2 reads YYNGEE. The CDR3 totals 14 residues. Trimming removed 3 bases from V and 5 bases from J; junction bases left unmatched: 7.

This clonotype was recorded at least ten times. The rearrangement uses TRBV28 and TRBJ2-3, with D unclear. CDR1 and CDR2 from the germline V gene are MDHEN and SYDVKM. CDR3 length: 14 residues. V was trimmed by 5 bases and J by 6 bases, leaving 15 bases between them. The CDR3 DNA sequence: TGTGCCAGCAGTAATATCGGATCTCGGGATACGCAGTATTTT. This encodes CASSNIGSRDTQYF.

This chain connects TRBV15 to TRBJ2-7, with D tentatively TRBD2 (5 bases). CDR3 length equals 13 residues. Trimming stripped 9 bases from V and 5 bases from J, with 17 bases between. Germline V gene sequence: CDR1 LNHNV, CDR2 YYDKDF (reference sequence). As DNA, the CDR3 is TGTGCCACACCTCCCCGGGGAGATCACGAGCAGTACTTC. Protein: CATPPRGDHEQYF.

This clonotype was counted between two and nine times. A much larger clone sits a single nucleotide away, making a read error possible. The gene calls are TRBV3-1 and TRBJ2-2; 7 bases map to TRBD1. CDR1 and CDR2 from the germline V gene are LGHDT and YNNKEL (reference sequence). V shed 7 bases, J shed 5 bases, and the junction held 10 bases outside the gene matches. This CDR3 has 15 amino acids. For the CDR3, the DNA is TGTGCCAGCAACCTAGGGGGCGCACGGACCGGGGAGCTGTTTTTT. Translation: CASNLGGARTGELFF.

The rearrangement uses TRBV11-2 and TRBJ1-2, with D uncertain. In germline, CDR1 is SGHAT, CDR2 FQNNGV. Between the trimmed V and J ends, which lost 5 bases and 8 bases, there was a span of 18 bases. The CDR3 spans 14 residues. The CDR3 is CASSQGGGVWGYTF. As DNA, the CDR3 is TGTGCCAGCAGCCAAGGCGGCGGGGTGTGGGGCTACACCTTC.

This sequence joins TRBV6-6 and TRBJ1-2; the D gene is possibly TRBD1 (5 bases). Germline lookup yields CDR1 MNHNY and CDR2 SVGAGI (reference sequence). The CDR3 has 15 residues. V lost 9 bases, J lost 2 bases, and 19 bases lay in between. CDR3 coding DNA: TGTGCCAGTATTGGGGTTCCGGCAGGGAACTATGGCTACACCTTC. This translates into CASIGVPAGNYGYTF.

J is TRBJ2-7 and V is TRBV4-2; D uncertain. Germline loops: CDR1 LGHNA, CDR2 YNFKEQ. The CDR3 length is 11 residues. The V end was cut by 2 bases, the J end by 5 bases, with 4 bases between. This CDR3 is CASSQLDEQYF. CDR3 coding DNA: TGTGCCAGCAGCCAACTAGACGAGCAGTACTTC.

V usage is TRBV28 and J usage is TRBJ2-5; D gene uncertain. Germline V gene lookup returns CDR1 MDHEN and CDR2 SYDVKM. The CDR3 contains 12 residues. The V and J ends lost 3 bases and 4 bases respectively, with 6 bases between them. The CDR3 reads CASSLVVETQYF. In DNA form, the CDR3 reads TGTGCCAGCAGTTTGGTTGTAGAGACCCAGTACTTC.

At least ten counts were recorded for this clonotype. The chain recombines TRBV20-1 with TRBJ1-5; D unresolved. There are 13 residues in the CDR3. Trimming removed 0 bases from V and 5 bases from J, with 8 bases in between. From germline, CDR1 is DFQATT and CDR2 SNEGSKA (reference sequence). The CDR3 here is CSARDEEHQPQHF. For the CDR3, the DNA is TGCAGTGCTAGAGATGAGGAGCATCAGCCCCAGCATTTT.

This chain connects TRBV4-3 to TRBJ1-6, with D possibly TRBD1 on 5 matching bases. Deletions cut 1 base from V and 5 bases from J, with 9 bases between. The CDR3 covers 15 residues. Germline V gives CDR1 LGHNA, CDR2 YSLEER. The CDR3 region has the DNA TGCGCCAGCAGCCAAGCCAGGGACCATAATTCACCCCTCCACTTT. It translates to CASSQARDHNSPLHF.

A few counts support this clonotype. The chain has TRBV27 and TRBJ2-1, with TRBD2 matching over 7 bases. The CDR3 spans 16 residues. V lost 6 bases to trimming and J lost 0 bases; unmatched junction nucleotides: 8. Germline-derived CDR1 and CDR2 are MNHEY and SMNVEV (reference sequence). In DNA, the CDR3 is TGTGCCAGCAGGGAGGGAGCGGGGATCTCCTACAATGAGCAGTTCTTC. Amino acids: CASREGAGISYNEQFF.

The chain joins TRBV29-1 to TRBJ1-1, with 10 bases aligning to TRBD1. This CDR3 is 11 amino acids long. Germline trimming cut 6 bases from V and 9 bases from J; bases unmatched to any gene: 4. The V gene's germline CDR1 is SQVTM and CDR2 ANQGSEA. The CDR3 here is CSVDDRGQAFF. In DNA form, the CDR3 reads TGCAGCGTGGATGACAGGGGGCAAGCTTTCTTT.

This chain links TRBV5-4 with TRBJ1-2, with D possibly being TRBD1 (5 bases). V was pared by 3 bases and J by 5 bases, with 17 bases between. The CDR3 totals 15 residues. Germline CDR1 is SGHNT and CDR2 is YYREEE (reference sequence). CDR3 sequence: CASSWEPTERYGYTF. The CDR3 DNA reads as TGTGCCAGCAGCTGGGAACCGACAGAGAGGTATGGCTACACCTTC.

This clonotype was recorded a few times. The CDR3 reads CASSAHTDTQYF. CDR3 coding DNA: TGTGCCAGCAGCGCTCACACAGATACGCAGTATTTT. This rearrangement joins TRBV3-1 to TRBJ2-3, with unresolved D. The V end lost 5 bases, the J end lost 2 bases, and 5 bases lay between the germline ends. The CDR3 is 12 amino acids. Germline V gene lookup returns CDR1 LGHDT and CDR2 YNNKEL (reference sequence).

The CDR3 protein is CSANSGRSSYEQYF. CDR3 nucleotides: TGCAGTGCGAATAGCGGGAGGAGCTCCTACGAGCAGTACTTC. This chain connects TRBV20-1 to TRBJ2-7, with 10 bases matching TRBD2. The V segment lost 6 bases and the J segment 0 bases; nucleotides outside the gene matches: 5. Germline CDR1 DFQATT, CDR2 SNEGSKA (reference sequence). The CDR3 is made up of 14 amino acids.

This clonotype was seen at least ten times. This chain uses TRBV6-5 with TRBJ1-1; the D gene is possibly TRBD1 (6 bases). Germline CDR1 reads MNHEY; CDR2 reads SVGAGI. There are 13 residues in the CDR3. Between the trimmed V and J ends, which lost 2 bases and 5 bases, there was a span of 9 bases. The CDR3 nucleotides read TGTGCCAGCAGTTACCGAGGACAGACTGAAGCTTTCTTT. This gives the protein CASSYRGQTEAFF.

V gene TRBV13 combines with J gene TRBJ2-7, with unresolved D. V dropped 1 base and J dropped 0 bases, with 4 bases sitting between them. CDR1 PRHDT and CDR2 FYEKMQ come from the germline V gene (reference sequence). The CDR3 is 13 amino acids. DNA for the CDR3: TGTGCCAGCAGCTTAGACCTCTCCTACGAGCAGTACTTC. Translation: CASSLDLSYEQYF. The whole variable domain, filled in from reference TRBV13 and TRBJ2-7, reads AAGVIQSPRHLIKEKRETATLKCYPIPRHDTVYWYQQGPGQDPQFLISFYEKMQSDKGSIPDRFSAQQFSDYHSELNMSSLELGDSALYFCASSLDLSYEQYFGPGTRLTVT.

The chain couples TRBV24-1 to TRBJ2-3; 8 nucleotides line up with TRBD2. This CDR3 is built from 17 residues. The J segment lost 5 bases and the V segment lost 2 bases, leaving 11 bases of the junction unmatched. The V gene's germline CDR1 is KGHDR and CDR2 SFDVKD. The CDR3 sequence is CATSDWAEEREKDTQYF. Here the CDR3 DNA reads TGTGCCACCAGTGATTGGGCGGAGGAGCGGGAGAAAGATACGCAGTATTTT.

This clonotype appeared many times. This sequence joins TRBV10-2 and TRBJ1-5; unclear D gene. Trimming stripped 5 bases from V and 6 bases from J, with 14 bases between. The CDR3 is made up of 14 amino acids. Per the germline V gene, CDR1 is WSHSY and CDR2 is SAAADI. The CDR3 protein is CASSLDNNGQPQHF. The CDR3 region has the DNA TGCGCCAGCAGTCTCGACAACAACGGTCAGCCCCAGCATTTT.

The CDR3 here is CASSLAGTASGNTIYF. In nucleotides, the CDR3 is TGTGCCAGCAGCTTAGCCGGGACCGCCTCTGGAAACACCATATATTTT. The chain is built from TRBV7-9 and TRBJ1-3; D perhaps matches TRBD1 (5 bases). The germline V and J ends were trimmed by 0 bases and 0 bases, with 9 bases remaining between them. The CDR3 totals 16 residues. Germline V CDR1 and CDR2: SEHNR, FQNEAQ (reference sequence).

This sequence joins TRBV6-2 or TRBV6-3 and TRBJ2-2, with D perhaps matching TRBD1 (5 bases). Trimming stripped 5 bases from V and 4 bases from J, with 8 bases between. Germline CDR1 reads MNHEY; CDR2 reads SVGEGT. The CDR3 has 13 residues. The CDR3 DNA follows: TGTGCCAGCAGTCAGACAGCCACCGGGGAGCTGTTTTTT. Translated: CASSQTATGELFF.